A single T cell receptor (beta chain) is shown here with its context. The data were obtained in a study of T cell changes during pregnancy in multiple sclerosis. Assay: immunoSEQ multiplex PCR; the TCRdb copy retains only in-frame clones and omits some. The sample includes 11,000 or so clones, over 65% of them seen just once. The source material was CD8+ T cells from peripheral blood mononuclear cells, sampled after pregnancy. The TCR originated in a female donor in good health, enrolled as a control in a pregnancy study.

The CDR3 protein is CASSQVREYNEQFF. In DNA, the CDR3 is TGCGCCAGCAGCCAAGTACGGGAGTACAATGAGCAGTTCTTC. V and J are TRBV4-1 and TRBJ2-1; D is perhaps TRBD2 (6 bases). The germline V and J ends were trimmed by 1 base and 4 bases, with 8 bases remaining between them. The CDR3 extends over 14 amino acids. Germline V gene lookup returns CDR1 MGHRA and CDR2 YSYEKL.